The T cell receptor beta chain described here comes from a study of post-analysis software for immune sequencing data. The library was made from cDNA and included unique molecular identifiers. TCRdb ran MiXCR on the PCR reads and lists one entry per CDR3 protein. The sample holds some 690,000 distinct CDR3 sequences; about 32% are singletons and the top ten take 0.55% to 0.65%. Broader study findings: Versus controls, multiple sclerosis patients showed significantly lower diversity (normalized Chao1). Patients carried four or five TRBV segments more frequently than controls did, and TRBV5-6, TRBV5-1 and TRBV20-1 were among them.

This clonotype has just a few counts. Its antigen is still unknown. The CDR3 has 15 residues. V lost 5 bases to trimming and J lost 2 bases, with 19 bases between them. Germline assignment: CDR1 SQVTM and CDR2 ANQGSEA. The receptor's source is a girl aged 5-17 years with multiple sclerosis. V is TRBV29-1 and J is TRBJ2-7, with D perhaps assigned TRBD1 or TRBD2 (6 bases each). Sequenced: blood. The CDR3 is CSVYSEGGGPYEQYF. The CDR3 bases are TGCAGCGTTTACTCCGAGGGGGGAGGCCCCTACGAGCAGTACTTC.